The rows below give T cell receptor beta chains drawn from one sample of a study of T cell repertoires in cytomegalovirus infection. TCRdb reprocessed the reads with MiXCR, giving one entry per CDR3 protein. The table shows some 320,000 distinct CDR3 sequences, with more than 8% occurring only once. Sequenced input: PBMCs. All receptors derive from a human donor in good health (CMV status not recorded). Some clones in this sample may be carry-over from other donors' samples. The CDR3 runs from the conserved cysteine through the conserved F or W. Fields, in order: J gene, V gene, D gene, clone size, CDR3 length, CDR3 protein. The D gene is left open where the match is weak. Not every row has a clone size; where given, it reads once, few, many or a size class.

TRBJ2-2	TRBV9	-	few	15	CASSIRSTGTGELFF
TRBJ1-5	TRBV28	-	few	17	CASSLSNRRVRNQPQHF
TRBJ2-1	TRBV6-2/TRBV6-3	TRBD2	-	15	CASSLAGALYNEQFF
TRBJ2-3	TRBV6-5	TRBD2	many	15	CASRSGRGSTDTQYF
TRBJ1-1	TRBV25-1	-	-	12	CASSEVNTEAFF
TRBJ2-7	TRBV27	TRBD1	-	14	CASSYRDRGNEQYF
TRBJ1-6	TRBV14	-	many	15	CASSPTMGADSPLHF
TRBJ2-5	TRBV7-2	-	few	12	CASSLAGKTQYF
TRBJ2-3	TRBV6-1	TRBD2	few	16	CASRLGLAGVGDTQYF
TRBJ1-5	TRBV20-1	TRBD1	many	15	CSAQSDRGGNQPQHF
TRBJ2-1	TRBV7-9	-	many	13	CASSRSGYDEQFF
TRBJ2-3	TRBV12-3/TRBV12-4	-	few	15	CASSFGQAPTDTQYF
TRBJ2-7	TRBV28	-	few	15	CASSLPWQASYEQYF
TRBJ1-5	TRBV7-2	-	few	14	CASSFEGSNQPQHF
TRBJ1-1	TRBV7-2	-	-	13	CASNPLGPSEAFF
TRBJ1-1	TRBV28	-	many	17	CASSPPAANGLRTEAFF
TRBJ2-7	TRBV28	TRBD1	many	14	CASSLPGQGRKQYF